The 13 T cell receptor beta chains listed next were all sequenced from one sample in a study of blood T cells in healthy people across ages. It was with a sample-barcoded 5' primer and a J-beta primer mix that a second PCR of roughly 7 to 12 cycles was run. MiXCR, run by TCRdb on the 5' RACE reads, gives a single entry per CDR3 protein. Of more than 1,000,000 distinct CDR3 sequences listed, under 30% were seen once; the top ten hold about 0.69%. A further study also used this sample, focusing on T cells of mothers and their children.

Sequencing was carried out using blood. These receptors came from a girl aged 2-10 years in good health.

The rearrangement joins TRBV5-1 to TRBJ2-1; TRBD2 matches at 13 bases. The CDR3 runs to 18 residues. Germline CDR1 and CDR2: SGHRS and YFSETQ. The J segment lost 3 bases and the V segment lost 4 bases, leaving 10 bases of the junction unmatched. For the CDR3, the DNA is TGCGCCAGCAGCCCTGGACTAGCGGGGGTATACCTCTACAATGAGCAGTTCTTC. Amino acids: CASSPGLAGVYLYNEQFF.

This sequence joins TRBV7-9 and TRBJ1-3; TRBD1 matches 7 bases. Losses at the gene ends were 4 bases for V and 8 bases for J; bases not matched to a gene: 8. The CDR3 has 14 amino acids. The germline CDR1 and CDR2 sequences are SEHNR and FQNEAQ (reference sequence). CDR3 region: CASSSGRGSDTIYF. CDR3 bases: TGTGCCAGCAGCTCAGGCAGGGGGAGTGACACCATATATTTT.

J is TRBJ2-3 and V is TRBV20-1; the D gene is possibly TRBD2 (6 bases). The CDR3 is 13 residues long. Germline V CDR1 and CDR2: DFQATT, SNEGSKA (reference sequence). The CDR3 DNA reads as TGCGTCCAGAGGGAGGTCGGGACAGATACGCAGTATTTT. Protein sequence: CVQREVGTDTQYF.

CDR3 coding DNA: TGCGCCAGCAGCCTAAGTCCCACAGCCGAAGAGACCCAGTACTTC. Translated, it gives CASSLSPTAEETQYF. V gene TRBV4-1 combines with J gene TRBJ2-5; no firm D call. The CDR3 runs to 15 residues. Germline V gene lookup returns CDR1 MGHRA and CDR2 YSYEKL. With 4 bases removed from V and 3 bases from J, the gap between germline ends came to 15 bases.

The chain combines TRBV6-1 with TRBJ1-1; 8 positions match TRBD1. Germline V gene lookup returns CDR1 MNHNS and CDR2 SASEGT. This CDR3 comprises 15 residues. The V segment lost 6 bases and the J segment 5 bases; nucleotides outside the gene matches: 11. The chain's CDR3 is CASSEDRVGLTEAFF. The CDR3 DNA reads as TGTGCCAGCAGCGAGGACAGGGTTGGATTAACTGAAGCTTTCTTT.

The chain joins TRBV6-6 to TRBJ1-6, with D hard to call. Trimming removed 5 bases from V and 7 bases from J, with 18 bases in between. In germline, CDR1 is MNHNY, CDR2 SVGAGI (reference sequence). CDR3 length equals 16 residues. The CDR3 is CASSPYGPKGNSPLHF. The CDR3 nucleotides read TGTGCCAGCAGTCCGTATGGGCCGAAGGGCAATTCACCCCTCCACTTT.

This clonotype has only a few counts. The chain carries TRBV7-2 and TRBJ2-5; TRBD2 aligns across 8 bases. The CDR3 is made up of 16 amino acids. V lost 2 bases to trimming and J lost 2 bases; unmatched junction nucleotides: 7. In germline, CDR1 is SGHTA, CDR2 FQGNSA. CDR3 sequence: CASSLRKTGGQETQYF. Written as DNA, the CDR3 is TGTGCCAGCAGCTTAAGGAAGACGGGGGGGCAAGAGACCCAGTACTTC.

V usage is TRBV10-3 and J usage is TRBJ2-3; D is uncertain. V was shortened by 2 bases and J by 5 bases, with 11 bases between the two germline ends. Germline V gene lookup returns CDR1 ENHRY and CDR2 SYGVKD. The CDR3 sequence is 14 residues long. The CDR3 here is CAISEPGSRDTQYF. The CDR3 DNA is TGTGCCATCAGTGAGCCAGGTAGCCGAGATACGCAGTATTTT.

The chain employs TRBV11-2 and TRBJ2-5; D tentatively reads TRBD1 or TRBD2 (5 bases each). The DNA end favors TRBJ2-1, so the J call may be wrong. CDR1 is SGHAT and CDR2 is FQNNGV in the germline V gene. This CDR3 is built from 17 residues. CDR3 DNA sequence: TGTGCCAGCAGCTTAGGGTTTGGGGCGAGGGTGGTTGATGAGCAGTTCTTC. Translated, it gives CASSLGFGARVVDEQFF.

This clonotype was seen more than once but under ten times. This chain connects TRBV4-3 to TRBJ2-7; no definite D call. Germline CDR1 is LGHNA and CDR2 is YSLEER. CDR3 length: 15 residues. V was pared by 3 bases and J by 0 bases, with 12 bases between. The CDR3 DNA sequence: TGCGCCAGCAGCCAGGGAACCCCTCTCTCCTACGAGCAGTACTTC. Its protein is CASSQGTPLSYEQYF.

This clonotype was seen only a few times. The chain has TRBV2 and TRBJ1-2; possible D gene TRBD1, 5 bases. With 6 bases removed from V and 7 bases from J, the gap between germline ends came to 18 bases. The CDR3 has 14 residues. From germline, CDR1 is SNHLY and CDR2 FYNNEI. The CDR3, as DNA: TGTGCCAGCAGGAGCCAGGGCCCGCTGGGTGGCTACACCTTC. Residues: CASRSQGPLGGYTF. Together with reference TRBV2 and TRBJ1-2, the CDR3 gives the full variable domain: EPEVTQTPSHQVTQMGQEVILRCVPISNHLYFYWYRQILGQKVEFLVSFYNNEISEKSEIFDDQFSVERPDGSNFTLKIRSTKLEDSAMYFCASRSQGPLGGYTFGSGTRLTVV.

V is TRBV28 and J is TRBJ2-5; D gene uncertain. The J call may be incorrect, as the DNA end agrees better with TRBJ2-7. Germline CDR1 reads MDHEN; CDR2 reads SYDVKM. The CDR3 extends over 12 amino acids. Here the CDR3 reads CASVSSNYEQYF. DNA of the CDR3: TGTGCCAGCGTTTCCAGTAACTACGAGCAGTACTTC.

The chain carries TRBV9 and TRBJ2-5; D call uncertain. CDR1 and CDR2 from the germline V gene are SGDLS and YYNGEE. This CDR3 has 15 residues. V was trimmed by 3 bases and J by 0 bases, leaving 12 bases between them. The CDR3 is CASSAGPKYQETQYF. CDR3 coding DNA: TGTGCCAGCAGCGCGGGCCCCAAGTACCAAGAGACCCAGTACTTC. The variable domain in full, with the rest retrieved from reference TRBV9 and TRBJ2-5, is DSGVTQTPKHLITATGQRVTLRCSPRSGDLSVYWYQQSLDQGLQFLIQYYNGEERAKGNILERFSAQQFPDLHSELNLSSLELGDSALYFCASSAGPKYQETQYFGPGTRLLVL.